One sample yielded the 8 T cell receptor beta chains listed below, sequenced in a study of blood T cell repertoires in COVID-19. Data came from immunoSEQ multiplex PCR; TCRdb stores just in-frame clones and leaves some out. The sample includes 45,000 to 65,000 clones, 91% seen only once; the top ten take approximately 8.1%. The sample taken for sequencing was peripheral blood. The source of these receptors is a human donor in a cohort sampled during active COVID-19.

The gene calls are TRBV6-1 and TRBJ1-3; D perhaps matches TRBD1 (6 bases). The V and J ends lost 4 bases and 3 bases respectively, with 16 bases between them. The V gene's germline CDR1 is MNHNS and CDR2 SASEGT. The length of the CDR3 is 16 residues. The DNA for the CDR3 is TGTGCCAGCAGTGTCAATCCTAGGGGGGGTGGAAACACCATATATTTT. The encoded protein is CASSVNPRGGGNTIYF.

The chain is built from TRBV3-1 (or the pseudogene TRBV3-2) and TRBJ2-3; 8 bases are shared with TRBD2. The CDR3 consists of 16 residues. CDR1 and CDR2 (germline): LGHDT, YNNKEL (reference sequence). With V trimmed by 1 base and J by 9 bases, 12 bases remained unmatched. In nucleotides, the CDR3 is TGTGCCAGCAGCCAAGGGGGCGCGGGGGGCAGCGGGACGCAGTATTTT. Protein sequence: CASSQGGAGGSGTQYF.

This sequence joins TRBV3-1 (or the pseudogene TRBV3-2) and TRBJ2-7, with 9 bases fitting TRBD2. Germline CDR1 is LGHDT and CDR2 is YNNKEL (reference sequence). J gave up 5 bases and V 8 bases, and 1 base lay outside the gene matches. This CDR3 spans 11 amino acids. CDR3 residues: CASASGDEQYF. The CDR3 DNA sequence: TGTGCCAGCGCTAGCGGGGACGAGCAGTACTTC.

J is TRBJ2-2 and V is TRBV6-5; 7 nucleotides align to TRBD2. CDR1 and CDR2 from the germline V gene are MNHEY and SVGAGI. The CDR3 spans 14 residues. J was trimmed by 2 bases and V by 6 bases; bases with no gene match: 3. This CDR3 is CASRGAGNTGELFF. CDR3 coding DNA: TGTGCCAGCAGGGGAGCGGGAAACACCGGGGAGCTGTTTTTT.

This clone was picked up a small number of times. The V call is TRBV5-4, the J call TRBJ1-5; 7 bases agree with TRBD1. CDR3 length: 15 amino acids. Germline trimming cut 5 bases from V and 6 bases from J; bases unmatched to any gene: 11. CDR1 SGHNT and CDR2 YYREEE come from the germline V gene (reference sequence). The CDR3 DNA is TGTGCCAGCAGGCGTACAGGGGACGGCCGTCAGCCCCAGCATTTT. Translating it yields CASRRTGDGRQPQHF.

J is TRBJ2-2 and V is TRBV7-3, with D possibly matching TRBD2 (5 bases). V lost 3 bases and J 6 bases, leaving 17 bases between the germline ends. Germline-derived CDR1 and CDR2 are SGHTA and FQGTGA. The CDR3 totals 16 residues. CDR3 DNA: TGTGCCAGCAGCTTGTCAGGCGGGTTTGGAGCCGGGGAGCTGTTTTTT. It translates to CASSLSGGFGAGELFF.

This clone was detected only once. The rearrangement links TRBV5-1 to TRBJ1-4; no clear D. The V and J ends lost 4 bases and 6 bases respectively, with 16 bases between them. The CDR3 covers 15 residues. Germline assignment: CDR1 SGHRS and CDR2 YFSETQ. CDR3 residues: CASSARGTVDEKLFF. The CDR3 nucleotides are TGCGCCAGCAGCGCCCGAGGAACGGTCGATGAAAAACTGTTTTTT.

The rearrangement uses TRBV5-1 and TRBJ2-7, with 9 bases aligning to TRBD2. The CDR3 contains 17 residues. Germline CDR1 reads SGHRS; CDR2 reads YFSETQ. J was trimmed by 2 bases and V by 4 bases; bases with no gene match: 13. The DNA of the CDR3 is TGCGCCAGCAGCCTAAATCTCGATAGCGGGAGTACCTACGAGCAGTACTTC. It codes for CASSLNLDSGSTYEQYF.